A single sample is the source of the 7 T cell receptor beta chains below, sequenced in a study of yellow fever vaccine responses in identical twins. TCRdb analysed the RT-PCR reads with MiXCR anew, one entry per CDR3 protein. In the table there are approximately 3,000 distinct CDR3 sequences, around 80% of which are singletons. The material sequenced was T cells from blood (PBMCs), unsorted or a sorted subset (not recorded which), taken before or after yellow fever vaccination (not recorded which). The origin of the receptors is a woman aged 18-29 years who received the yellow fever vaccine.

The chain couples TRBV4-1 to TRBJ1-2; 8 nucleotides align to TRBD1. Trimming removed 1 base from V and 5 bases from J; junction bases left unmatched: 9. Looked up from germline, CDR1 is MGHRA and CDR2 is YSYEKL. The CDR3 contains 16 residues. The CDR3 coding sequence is TGCGCCAGCAGCCAAGGCCCCGGGACAGGTTTATATGGCTACACCTTC. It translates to CASSQGPGTGLYGYTF.

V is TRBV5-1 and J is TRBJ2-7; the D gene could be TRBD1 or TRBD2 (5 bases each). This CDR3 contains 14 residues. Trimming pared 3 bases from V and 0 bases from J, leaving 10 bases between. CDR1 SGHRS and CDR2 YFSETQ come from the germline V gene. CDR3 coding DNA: TGCGCCAGCAGCTGGGACGTCGTCTCCTACGAGCAGTACTTC. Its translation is CASSWDVVSYEQYF.

Written as DNA, the CDR3 is TGTGCCAGCAGCTCGACAGGGGTTGAAAAACTGTTTTTT. Protein sequence: CASSSTGVEKLFF. The chain recombines TRBV7-6 with TRBJ1-4; 8 nucleotides agree with TRBD1. CDR3 length: 13 amino acids. Germline CDR1 reads SGHVS; CDR2 reads FNYEAQ. With 4 bases clipped from V and 7 bases from J, the junction kept 2 bases outside the gene matches.

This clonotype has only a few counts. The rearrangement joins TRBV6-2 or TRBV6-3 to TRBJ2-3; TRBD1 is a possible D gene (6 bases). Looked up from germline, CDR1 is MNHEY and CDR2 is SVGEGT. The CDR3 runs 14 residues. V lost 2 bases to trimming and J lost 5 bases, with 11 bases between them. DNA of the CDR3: TGTGCCAGCAGTTACACAGGGTTGGTAGATACGCAGTATTTT. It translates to CASSYTGLVDTQYF.

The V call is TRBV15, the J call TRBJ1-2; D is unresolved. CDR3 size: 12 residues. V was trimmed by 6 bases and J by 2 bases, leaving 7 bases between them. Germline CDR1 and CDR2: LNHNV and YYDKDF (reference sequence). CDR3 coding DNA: TGTGCCACCAGATCACAGAACTATGGCTACACCTTC. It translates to CATRSQNYGYTF.

CDR3 protein: CAISTGGFTEAFF. As DNA, the CDR3 is TGTGCCATCAGCACAGGGGGCTTTACTGAAGCTTTCTTT. The chain is built from TRBV10-3 and TRBJ1-1; TRBD1 matches 9 bases. The CDR3 runs to 13 residues. The V gene's germline CDR1 is ENHRY and CDR2 SYGVKD. V shed 6 bases and J 5 bases; nucleotides not matched to a gene: 4.

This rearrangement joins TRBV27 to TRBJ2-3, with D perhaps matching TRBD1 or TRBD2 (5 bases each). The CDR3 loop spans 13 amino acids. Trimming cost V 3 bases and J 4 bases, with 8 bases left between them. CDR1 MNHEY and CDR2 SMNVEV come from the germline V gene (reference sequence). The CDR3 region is CASSFLGADTQYF. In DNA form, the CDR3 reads TGTGCCAGCAGTTTTTTGGGGGCAGATACGCAGTATTTT.